This is a list of T cell receptor beta chains from one sample in a study of blood T cells in healthy people across ages. TCRdb recomputed calls from the 5' RACE reads with MiXCR, one row per CDR3 protein. The profile shows about 1.5 million distinct CDR3 sequences, about 42% of them singletons. Sequenced sample: blood. The receptors here all came from a woman aged 18 to 35 in good health. The CDR3 runs from the conserved cysteine through the conserved F or W. A D gene is named only where the DNA matches it firmly. Clone size is stated in some rows and not others, as once, few, many or a class when expanded.

size	length	V	D	J	CDR3	DNA
few	16	TRBV20-1	.	TRBJ1-5	CSASDGPDRRNQPQHF	TGCAGTGCTAGTGACGGCCCTGACAGACGAAATCAGCCCCAGCATTTT
.	13	TRBV10-3	.	TRBJ1-2	CAISDVGLYGYTF	TGTGCCATCAGTGATGTTGGACTCTATGGCTACACCTTC
few	15	TRBV29-1	.	TRBJ1-2	CSVEVPGRRGYGYTF	TGCAGCGTTGAAGTCCCCGGCAGGCGGGGATATGGCTACACCTTC
many	12	TRBV30	.	TRBJ1-5	CAWRSGNQPQHF	TGTGCCTGGAGATCCGGAAATCAGCCCCAGCATTTT
few	14	TRBV9	.	TRBJ1-1	CASSSPWGNTEAFF	TGTGCCAGCAGCTCTCCCTGGGGCAACACTGAAGCTTTCTTT
.	15	TRBV20-1	.	TRBJ2-1	CSARASPGPNCEQFF	TGCAGTGCTAGAGCCTCCCCCGGACCAAATTGTGAGCAGTTCTTC
.	17	TRBV6-1	TRBD2	TRBJ2-7	CASSLLAGGPWYNEQYF	TGTGCCAGCAGCCTACTAGCGGGAGGGCCTTGGTACAATGAGCAGTACTTC
few	15	TRBV20-1	TRBD1	TRBJ2-1	CSAPWGQGLWDEQFF	TGCAGTGCACCCTGGGGACAGGGGCTATGGGATGAGCAGTTCTTC
few	12	TRBV20-1	.	TRBJ1-5	CSKSPLGQPQHF	TGCAGTAAAAGCCCCTTGGGACAGCCCCAGCATTTT
.	15	TRBV4-1	.	TRBJ2-7	CASRSREALSYEQYF	TGCGCCAGCAGATCCAGGGAAGCCCTCTCCTACGAGCAGTACTTC
few	14	TRBV10-3	.	TRBJ2-3	CAIAREAGTDTQYF	TGTGCCATTGCCCGAGAGGCCGGCACAGATACGCAGTATTTT
few	13	TRBV29-1	.	TRBJ1-1	CSVEGKGRTEAFF	TGCAGCGTTGAAGGGAAGGGAAGAACTGAAGCTTTCTTT
once	14	TRBV11-1	TRBD2	TRBJ2-1	CASSQPGTSREQFF	TGTGCCAGCAGCCAACCCGGGACTAGCAGAGAGCAGTTCTTC
few	10	TRBV29-1	.	TRBJ1-2	CSVAEGGYTF	TGCAGCGTTGCAGAGGGTGGCTACACCTTC
few	14	TRBV11-2	TRBD1	TRBJ1-1	CASSPGQWNAEAFF	TGTGCCAGCAGCCCGGGACAGTGGAATGCTGAAGCTTTCTTT
few	14	TRBV28	.	TRBJ2-1	CASTRQGLDGEQFF	TGTGCCAGCACCCGCCAGGGATTGGATGGTGAGCAGTTCTTC
few	15	TRBV28	TRBD1	TRBJ2-5	CASSLGQGYQETQYF	TGTGCCAGCAGTTTGGGACAGGGGTACCAAGAGACCCAGTACTTC
.	16	TRBV6-5	TRBD2	TRBJ2-3	CASRFISGRSTDTQYF	TGTGCCAGCAGATTCATTAGCGGGAGAAGCACAGATACGCAGTATTTT
.	15	TRBV10-3	TRBD2	TRBJ2-5	CAISEPGLAGYEQYF	TGTGCCATCAGTGAGCCGGGACTAGCGGGATATGAGCAGTACTTC
.	10	TRBV20-1	.	TRBJ1-2	CSADSDGHTF	TGCAGTGCCGACAGTGACGGCCACACCTTC
.	15	TRBV4-3	.	TRBJ2-1	CASSQEWDPTRKQFF	TGCGCCAGCAGCCAAGAGTGGGACCCAACGCGCAAGCAGTTCTTC
.	14	TRBV6-5	.	TRBJ2-7	CASSYRQAPYEQYF	TGTGCCAGCAGTTATCGACAAGCGCCCTACGAGCAGTACTTC
.	13	TRBV12-3/TRBV12-4	.	TRBJ2-1	CASSLRRIDEQFF	TGTGCCAGCAGTTTAAGGAGGATAGATGAGCAGTTCTTC
.	15	TRBV11-2	.	TRBJ2-7	CASSLWGDVLYEQYF	TGTGCCAGCAGCTTATGGGGGGACGTCTTGTATGAGCAGTACTTC
.	17	TRBV20-1	TRBD2	TRBJ2-2	CSARDGLAGVEAGELFF	TGCAGTGCTAGAGATGGACTAGCGGGAGTGGAAGCCGGGGAGCTGTTTTTT
.	13	TRBV3-1	.	TRBJ1-1	CTNTETLNTEAFF	TGTACCAACACTGAGACCCTGAACACTGAAGCTTTCTTT
few	18	TRBV6-5	TRBD2	TRBJ2-7	CASSYYRGLAGSSYEQYF	TGTGCCAGCAGTTACTATCGCGGACTAGCGGGATCTTCCTACGAGCAGTACTTC
few	16	TRBV7-9	TRBD1	TRBJ2-5	CASSISKQGAKETQYF	TGTGCCAGCAGCATAAGTAAACAGGGGGCGAAAGAGACCCAGTACTTC
.	15	TRBV20-1	.	TRBJ2-5	CSARDPGEIIETQYF	TGCAGTGCTAGAGATCCGGGGGAGATCATAGAGACCCAGTACTTC
many	14	TRBV18	TRBD1	TRBJ2-5	CASSPDRGGETQYF	TGTGCCAGCTCACCTGACAGGGGTGGAGAGACCCAGTACTTC
.	16	TRBV18	.	TRBJ2-3	CASSPPSRQSTDTQYF	TGTGCCAGCTCACCCCCATCCCGACAGAGCACAGATACGCAGTATTTT
.	12	TRBV9	.	TRBJ2-3	CASSKRLEPQYF	TGTGCCAGCAGCAAGAGACTAGAACCGCAGTATTTT
.	13	TRBV29-1	.	TRBJ1-1	CSVNDSPNTEAFF	TGCAGCGTGAACGACTCACCAAACACTGAAGCTTTCTTT
few	15	TRBV6-2/TRBV6-3	.	TRBJ2-1	CASTGGWSSYNEQFF	TGTGCCAGCACCGGCGGCTGGAGCTCCTACAATGAGCAGTTCTTC
.	15	TRBV11-1	.	TRBJ2-2	CASSRSTGPLGELFF	TGTGCCAGCAGCCGAAGCACAGGGCCGTTAGGGGAGCTGTTTTTT
.	13	TRBV20-1	.	TRBJ1-1	CSARSQGLTEAFF	TGCAGTGCTAGATCTCAGGGGCTCACTGAAGCTTTCTTT
few	12	TRBV7-2	.	TRBJ1-2	CASSLPLHGYTF	TGTGCCAGCAGCTTACCTCTCCATGGCTACACCTTC
.	15	TRBV15	.	TRBJ2-1	CATSRVLASTVGQFF	TGTGCCACCAGCAGGGTCCTAGCCTCGACAGTCGGGCAGTTCTTC
.	15	TRBV11-2	TRBD1	TRBJ1-1	CASSLRGAGPLEAFF	TGTGCCAGCAGTCTCAGGGGGGCCGGCCCTCTTGAAGCTTTCTTT
few	12	TRBV3-1	.	TRBJ1-2	CASRLKGGGYTF	TGTGCCAGCAGACTAAAGGGAGGGGGCTACACCTTC
many	11	TRBV4-1	.	TRBJ2-5	CASSQAGTQYF	TGTGCCAGCAGCCAAGCGGGGACCCAGTACTTC
.	15	TRBV7-2	.	TRBJ1-2	CASSLGAAPVYGYTF	TGTGCCAGCAGCTTAGGGGCCGCCCCAGTCTATGGCTACACCTTC
.	15	TRBV12-3/TRBV12-4	.	TRBJ2-4	CASSSDSFLGYIQYF	TGTGCCAGCAGCTCGGACAGCTTCCTCGGATACATTCAGTACTTC